This T cell receptor (beta chain) derives from a study of beta chain features in type 1 diabetes. General study results and limits: There was no resolution here of whether HLA type influences TCRB rearrangement. Shorter TCRB CDR3s, moderately but significantly so, were found in Type 1 diabetes patients in all four CD4+ subsets.

Germline CDR1 reads MNHEY; CDR2 reads SMNVEV (reference sequence). J lost 3 bases, V lost 4 bases, and 9 bases had no gene match. The CDR3 is 16 amino acids. On this clone: Antigen unknown.

The isolated RNA, all of it, was reverse transcribed, so expressed TCRB transcripts were what got sequenced. Assay used: immunoSEQ multiplex PCR; TCRdb lists only in-frame clones, some missing. The repertoire holds 200,000 to 250,000 clones, with around 16% as singletons. The sequence was collected from a man under 40 with type 1 diabetes. The V and J genes are TRBV27 and TRBJ2-7; 10 bases fit TRBD1. The sample was naive CD4+ T cells from blood. CDR3 in amino acids: CASSSTTGTGVYEQYF. CDR3 DNA: TGTGCCAGCAGTTCGACAACCGGGACAGGGGTCTACGAGCAGTACTTC.